In its sample, the clone carrying this TCR beta chain was seen once. Produced via immunoSEQ multiplex PCR; TCRdb's table is partial and in-frame only. The repertoire holds 370,000 or so clones, with approximately 87% as singletons. Germline-derived CDR1 and CDR2 are SQVTM and ANQGSEA. The V segment lost 6 bases and the J segment 1 base; nucleotides outside the gene matches: 6. CDR3 length equals 13 residues. This sample is drawn from a study of blood T cell repertoires in COVID-19. Recovered status in Cohort 3 required two negative PCRs, clearance, or symptom resolution. This clonotype was obtained from a man aged 30-40 years who had recovered from COVID-19. V usage is TRBV29-1 and J usage is TRBJ2-7, with TRBD1 matching over 7 bases. Input material: PBMCs or T cells enriched from blood (not recorded which). The CDR3 DNA reads as TGCAGCGTCCGTGAGACAGGGTCCTACGAGCAGTACTTC. It codes for CSVRETGSYEQYF.